What follows are 23 T cell receptor beta chains derived from one specimen sequenced in a study of blood T cell repertoires in COVID-19. The method was immunoSEQ multiplex PCR; TCRdb's version includes in-frame clones alone and lacks a portion of them. Of about 360,000 clones in the sample, roughly 87% are singletons; the top ten hold approximately 2%. Input material: PBMCs or T cells enriched from blood (not recorded which). Receptors were obtained from a woman between 35 and 50 years old with acute COVID-19.

For the CDR3, the DNA is TGCGCCAGCACCCGAAGGACTAGCGGAAACACCGGGGAGCTGTTTTTT. Its translation: CASTRRTSGNTGELFF. V usage is TRBV5-1 and J usage is TRBJ2-2; TRBD2 matches at 10 bases. Germline V gene data show CDR1 as SGHRS and CDR2 as YFSETQ. The CDR3 covers 16 residues. With V trimmed by 6 bases and J by 2 bases, 7 bases remained unmatched. Based on the CDR3 plus reference TRBV5-1 and TRBJ2-2, the full variable domain is KAGVTQTPRYLIKTRGQQVTLSCSPISGHRSVSWYQQTPGQGLQFLFEYFSETQRNKGNFPGRFSGRQFSNSRSEMNVSTLELGDSALYLCASTRRTSGNTGELFFGEGSRLTVL.

V and J are TRBV24-1 and TRBJ2-2; TRBD1 matches at 7 bases. V lost 2 bases, J lost 7 bases, and 15 bases stayed unmatched. This CDR3 contains 18 residues. CDR1 is KGHDR and CDR2 is SFDVKD in the germline V gene. CDR3 sequence: CATSDSTGTFGGDGELFF. The CDR3 nucleotides read TGTGCCACCAGTGATTCGACAGGGACCTTCGGTGGAGACGGGGAGCTGTTTTTT.

This clone was recorded only once. CDR3 residues: CASSTRGRGTGELFF. DNA of the CDR3: TGTGCCAGCAGCACCCGCGGACGGGGAACCGGGGAGCTGTTTTTT. This chain uses TRBV7-8 with TRBJ2-2; TRBD2 might be the D (5 bases). The CDR3 has 15 residues. V was shortened by 5 bases and J by 5 bases, with 15 bases between the two germline ends. Germline loops: CDR1 SGHVS, CDR2 FQNEAQ.

This chain uses TRBV18 with TRBJ2-5; D gene unclear. The CDR3 runs 13 residues. Germline assignment: CDR1 KGHSH and CDR2 LQKENI. V lost 2 bases and J lost 1, with 5 bases in between. The CDR3 DNA follows: TGTGCCAGCTCACCAACGGGCCAAGAGACCCAGTACTTC. Encoded protein: CASSPTGQETQYF.

This sequence joins TRBV6-1 and TRBJ1-6, with no clear D. Germline CDR1 is MNHNS and CDR2 is SASEGT. The CDR3 is made up of 15 amino acids. V shed 1 base and J shed 10 bases, with 14 bases lying between them. The CDR3 sequence: CASSEGELSSSPLHF. The CDR3 DNA follows: TGTGCCAGCAGTGAAGGGGAGCTAAGTTCGTCACCCCTCCACTTT.

This clone was recorded a few times. This chain uses TRBV5-7 with TRBJ1-5; D ambiguous. TRBV5-7 is given ORF status, its function remaining uncertain. The V end was cut by 4 bases, the J end by 6 bases, with 11 bases between. This CDR3 contains 13 residues. CDR3 protein: CASSRGFRQPQHF. For the CDR3, the DNA is TGTGCCAGCAGCCGAGGGTTCCGTCAGCCCCAGCATTTT.

The DNA for the CDR3 is TGTGCCAGCAGTCCAGCCAGGGGCCCCCACTCTGGGGCCAACGTCCTGACTTTC. It yields the protein CASSPARGPHSGANVLTF. V and J are TRBV27 and TRBJ2-6, with D possibly matching TRBD1 (6 bases). Between the trimmed V and J ends, which lost 5 bases and 0 bases, there was a span of 17 bases. The CDR3 has 18 residues. The germline V gene encodes CDR1 MNHEY and CDR2 SMNVEV (reference sequence).

On this clone: The junction and the germline gene differ at one end; a read error may be behind it. The V gene is TRBV5-6, the J gene TRBJ2-3, with unresolved D. The CDR3 covers 12 residues. The germline CDR1 and CDR2 sequences are SGHDT and YYEEEE. The CDR3 sequence: CVSSPSSNTQYF. CDR3 nucleotide sequence: TGTGTCAGCAGCCCTTCTAGTAATACGCAGTATTTT.

The chain recombines TRBV19 with TRBJ1-4; weak D call: TRBD1 (6 bases). This CDR3 spans 16 amino acids. V shed 3 bases and J shed 0 bases, with 11 bases lying between them. Germline V gene lookup returns CDR1 LNHDA and CDR2 SQIVND (reference sequence). The CDR3 sequence: CASSIQGTTTNEKLFF. CDR3 nucleotides: TGTGCCAGTAGTATCCAGGGGACCACAACTAATGAAAAACTGTTTTTT.

The CDR3 coding sequence is TGTGCCAGCTCACCACCGACGGTTGCGGGTGCTGACTCCTACAATGAGCAGTTCTTC. This encodes CASSPPTVAGADSYNEQFF. This sequence joins TRBV18 and TRBJ2-1; weak D call: TRBD2 (5 bases). The CDR3 has 19 residues. Germline V gives CDR1 KGHSH, CDR2 LQKENI. Trimming took off 0 bases at V and 0 bases at J, with 18 bases between the two ends.

This chain uses TRBV4-1 with TRBJ1-2; TRBD1 might be the D (6 bases). Germline CDR1 reads MGHRA; CDR2 reads YSYEKL. V was cut by 4 bases and J by 0 bases, with 12 bases left in between. This CDR3 spans 15 amino acids. The CDR3, as DNA: TGCGCCAGCAGCCTCCTCAGGGGCCCTAACTATGGCTACACCTTC. The encoded protein is CASSLLRGPNYGYTF.

This clone was seen only a few times. The chain has TRBV7-9 and TRBJ1-6, with TRBD1 identical over 10 bases. The germline gives CDR1 SEHNR, CDR2 FQNEAQ (reference sequence). V was clipped by 5 bases and J by 7 bases; unmatched bases: 11. CDR3 length: 17 amino acids. The CDR3 nucleotides are TGTGCCAGCAGCCCAAAGTGGGACAGGGGTGGGAATTCACCCCTCCACTTT. Translation: CASSPKWDRGGNSPLHF.

V usage is TRBV2 and J usage is TRBJ2-3; TRBD2 is a possible D gene (6 bases). Germline V gene data show CDR1 as SNHLY and CDR2 as FYNNEI. V dropped 11 bases and J dropped 2 bases, with 11 bases sitting between them. There are 12 residues in the CDR3. The CDR3 coding sequence is TGTGCCGGGCGGGGTTACACAGATACGCAGTATTTT. Its protein product is CAGRGYTDTQYF.

The V and J genes are TRBV6-6 and TRBJ1-2; tentative D call: TRBD1 (5 bases). V was clipped by 5 bases and J by 4 bases, with 17 bases between them. The germline V gene encodes CDR1 MNHNY and CDR2 SVGAGI (reference sequence). CDR3 length: 15 amino acids. The CDR3 spells CASSDWGEGSYGYTF. The CDR3 DNA follows: TGTGCCAGCAGTGACTGGGGCGAAGGCTCCTATGGCTACACCTTC.

V is TRBV7-6 and J is TRBJ2-3, with 8 nucleotides matching TRBD1. Germline V gives CDR1 SGHVS, CDR2 FNYEAQ. V lost 3 bases, J lost 5 bases, and 4 bases stayed unmatched. CDR3 length: 14 amino acids. This CDR3 reads CASSFMTGEDTQYF. In nucleotides, the CDR3 is TGTGCCAGCAGCTTCATGACAGGGGAAGATACGCAGTATTTT.

The chain couples TRBV5-5 to TRBJ1-2; 8 bases match TRBD1. The CDR3 covers 17 residues. In germline, CDR1 is SGHKS, CDR2 YYEKEE (reference sequence). V was pared by 0 bases and J by 7 bases, with 14 bases of the junction left unmatched. CDR3 amino acids: CASSLAVRTGFGGGYTF. As DNA, the CDR3 is TGTGCCAGCAGCTTGGCCGTAAGGACAGGGTTTGGGGGTGGCTACACCTTC.

The chain links TRBV12-5 to TRBJ1-5, with D possibly matching TRBD1 (6 bases). This CDR3 has 15 amino acids. Germline CDR1 reads LGHNT; CDR2 reads FRNRAP. V gave up 0 bases and J gave up 4 bases, with 10 bases separating them. CDR3 DNA sequence: TGTGCTAGTGGTTTGGTACCTGGACAGAATCAGCCCCAGCATTTT. Translating it yields CASGLVPGQNQPQHF.

The J gene is TRBJ1-1, the V gene TRBV29-1; 9 bases line up with TRBD1. Germline V gives CDR1 SQVTM, CDR2 ANQGSEA. Losses at the gene ends were 7 bases for V and 5 bases for J; bases not matched to a gene: 8. The CDR3 contains 13 residues. The CDR3, as DNA: TGCAGCGCCCGACAGGGGGGGCAGACTGAAGCTTTCTTT. Its translation is CSARQGGQTEAFF.

V and J are TRBV2 and TRBJ2-5; weak D call: TRBD2 (7 bases). Germline loops: CDR1 SNHLY, CDR2 FYNNEI. Trimming stripped 7 bases from V and 2 bases from J, with 23 bases between. There are 17 residues in the CDR3. The CDR3 loop reads CASTGRGGLTLQETQYF. The CDR3 DNA follows: TGTGCCAGCACGGGGAGGGGGGGACTCACACTTCAAGAGACCCAGTACTTC.

The V gene is TRBV7-2, the J gene TRBJ2-3; 7 bases agree with TRBD2. CDR1 is SGHTA and CDR2 is FQGNSA in the germline V gene. This CDR3 has 14 residues. With V trimmed by 5 bases and J by 2 bases, 4 bases remained unmatched. CDR3 sequence (DNA): TGTGCCAGCAGCGCTAGCGGAACCACAGATACGCAGTATTTT. This translates into CASSASGTTDTQYF.

The gene calls are TRBV6-5 and TRBJ1-6; 7 bases match TRBD1. Germline CDR1 is MNHEY and CDR2 is SVGAGI. CDR3 size: 15 residues. The V and J ends lost 5 bases and 10 bases, in that order; junction bases with no gene match: 11. DNA for the CDR3: TGTGCCAGCAGTAGGGGGCAGGGAAAAGTATCACCCCTCCACTTT. Translated: CASSRGQGKVSPLHF.

V usage is TRBV19 and J usage is TRBJ1-3; 9 positions agree with TRBD1. Germline assignment: CDR1 LNHDA and CDR2 SQIVND (reference sequence). The CDR3 loop spans 16 amino acids. V dropped 5 bases and J dropped 0; count of bases not matched to a gene: 5. The CDR3 nucleotides are TGTGCCAGTAGTCCCGGGACAGGGAACTCTGGAAACACCATATATTTT. Its translation: CASSPGTGNSGNTIYF.

This clone came up a few times. The CDR3 region is CATSIAGTDTQYF. CDR3 DNA: TGTGCCACCAGCATAGCTGGCACAGATACGCAGTATTTT. The chain couples TRBV15 to TRBJ2-3; the D is unclear. Trimming removed 4 bases at V and 1 base at J, with 6 bases between. Looked up from germline, CDR1 is LNHNV and CDR2 is YYDKDF (reference sequence). The CDR3 loop spans 13 amino acids.